The T cell receptor (beta chain) under discussion was sequenced for a study of regulatory T cells in long-lasting Graves disease. Time point defined: newly diagnosed GD, antithyroid drugs for less than 3 months. PBMC-extracted RNA yielded the TCR library. Combining iRepertoire HTBI primers with Arm-PCR of CDR3 regions, the authors built TCR beta libraries. TCRdb reprocessed the multiplex PCR reads via MiXCR and lists one record per CDR3 protein. The sample includes hundreds of thousands of distinct CDR3 sequences, roughly 13% seen only once; the top ten take roughly 10%. The germline V and J ends were trimmed by 2 bases and 6 bases, with 19 bases remaining between them. Germline assignment: CDR1 KGHSH and CDR2 LQKENI. The CDR3 is made up of 16 amino acids. These data also featured in a second study, about T cells in Graves' hyperthyroidism and ophthalmopathy. That report notes: Patients were excluded because of uncontrolled infection, other autoimmune disease, pregnancy or lactation. TCR CDR3 regions were first amplified by RT-PCR with HTBI primers.

Sequences were derived from peripheral blood mononuclear cells (PBMCs), sampled at new diagnosis, from a patient treated with antithyroid drugs. The source is a young man with Graves disease. This chain connects TRBV18 to TRBJ1-2; no firm D call. The CDR3 bases are TGTGCCAGCTCACCAAATTGGCAGGTCTCTGGGGATGGCTACACCTTC. Encoded protein: CASSPNWQVSGDGYTF.